This T cell receptor beta chain was profiled in a study of naive CD8 T cells in extremely preterm neonates. Across the study: The methods list adults as 20-50 years; the abstract says 25-50. Notes on the study in general: CDR3 nucleotide sharing was roughly 3% in preterm, approximately 0.38% term, about 0.027% children, approximately 0.01% adults.

Blood donors were healthy children aged roughly 15-60 months and healthy nonsmoking adults. A note on this clone: Its specificity is not known.

Sequencing was performed with immunoSEQ multiplex PCR; in TCRdb, only in-frame clones are kept and a portion is missing. The data hold about 5,500 clones, with 95% to 97% observed a single time. The source material was naive CD8+ T cells from blood. This clonotype was obtained from a human donor in good health.

The CDR3 DNA reads TGTGCCAGTACCTACGGGGGGGGGACGATTGTCTATGGCTACACCTTC. Residues: CASTYGGGTIVYGYTF. This chain uses TRBV19 with TRBJ1-2, with D maybe TRBD1 (5 bases). CDR3 length equals 16 residues. From germline, CDR1 is LNHDA and CDR2 SQIVND (reference sequence). Trimming took off 7 bases at V and 4 bases at J, with 22 bases between the two ends.